This T cell receptor beta chain stems from a study of blood T cell repertoires in COVID-19. Study information: Sample material is recorded as cDNA or gDNA derived from T cells, B-cell-depleted T cells, or PBMCs.

Profiling relied on immunoSEQ multiplex PCR, and the TCRdb table lists in-frame clones only, not all of them. Here the sample spans about 310,000 clones, 90% being singletons. V trimming: 6 bases; J trimming: 0 bases; junction bases outside the gene matches: 5. This CDR3 region has 15 residues. Germline assignment: CDR1 SNHLY and CDR2 FYNNEI. The rearrangement joins TRBV2 to TRBJ1-3, with TRBD1 matching over 7 bases. The source of this sequence is a woman aged 35 to 49 with COVID-19, enrolled during active disease. What was sequenced was peripheral blood. The CDR3 DNA is TGTGCCAGCAGGCTCGGGACAGACTCTGGAAACACCATATATTTT. Its protein is CASRLGTDSGNTIYF.